Listed below are T cell receptor beta chains from one sample, sequenced in a study of blood T cell repertoires in COVID-19. Clones were sequenced by immunoSEQ multiplex PCR, and TCRdb holds only the in-frame ones, with some missing. Found here are roughly 360,000 clones, roughly 86% of them singletons; the top ten hold under 1.5%. Sequencing input: PBMCs or T cells enriched from blood (not recorded which). The receptors originated from a young man who had recovered from COVID-19. CDR3s include the opening cysteine and the closing phenylalanine or tryptophan. Fields, in order: J gene, V gene, CDR3 protein.

j_gene: TRBJ1-6; v_gene: TRBV9; CDR3aa: CASSVVGGGDSPLHF
j_gene: TRBJ2-2; v_gene: TRBV19; CDR3aa: CASSPGITNTGELFF
j_gene: TRBJ1-6; v_gene: TRBV6-5; CDR3aa: CASGQGDLSLHF
j_gene: TRBJ1-2; v_gene: TRBV19; CDR3aa: CASTRRRDSRDYGYTF
j_gene: TRBJ2-3; v_gene: TRBV11-2; CDR3aa: CASSLDGVLAQYF
j_gene: TRBJ1-4; v_gene: TRBV19; CDR3aa: CASSPPGHSVGREKLFF
j_gene: TRBJ1-6; v_gene: TRBV11-2; CDR3aa: CASSPSGGESSPLHF
j_gene: TRBJ1-4; v_gene: TRBV4-1; CDR3aa: CASSQETAAGEKLFF
j_gene: TRBJ1-5; v_gene: TRBV10-3; CDR3aa: CATSDRDSQNQPQHF
j_gene: TRBJ2-3; v_gene: TRBV30; CDR3aa: CAWSSGGEDTQYF
j_gene: TRBJ1-4; v_gene: TRBV2; CDR3aa: CASSFGQATNEKLFF
j_gene: TRBJ2-5; v_gene: TRBV9; CDR3aa: CASSANAGIETQYF
j_gene: TRBJ2-7; v_gene: TRBV13; CDR3aa: CASSSGTASYEQYF
j_gene: TRBJ2-3; v_gene: TRBV25-1; CDR3aa: CASSRTWGGGTDTQYF
j_gene: TRBJ1-5; v_gene: TRBV19; CDR3aa: CASSILGGRSNQPQHF
j_gene: TRBJ2-7; v_gene: TRBV5-1; CDR3aa: CASSRGREYEQYF
j_gene: TRBJ2-1; v_gene: TRBV11-2; CDR3aa: CASSLVPGGMYNEQFF
j_gene: TRBJ2-5; v_gene: TRBV15; CDR3aa: CATSSGGPQETQYF
j_gene: TRBJ1-6; v_gene: TRBV6-5; CDR3aa: CASSRGGNSPLHF
j_gene: TRBJ2-7; v_gene: TRBV12-5; CDR3aa: CASGLKGEQYF
j_gene: TRBJ1-5; v_gene: TRBV10-2; CDR3aa: CASSETGMYGNQPQHF
j_gene: TRBJ1-1; v_gene: TRBV30; CDR3aa: CAWSVDRGTEAFF
j_gene: TRBJ2-1; v_gene: TRBV18; CDR3aa: CASSPLEDEQFF
j_gene: TRBJ1-6; v_gene: TRBV4-2; CDR3aa: CASSQLQGSWNSPLHF
j_gene: TRBJ2-7; v_gene: TRBV9; CDR3aa: CASSVEAGHSYEQYF
j_gene: TRBJ2-3; v_gene: TRBV18; CDR3aa: CASSRVDLTIGQDTQYF
j_gene: TRBJ1-6; v_gene: TRBV27; CDR3aa: CASSLSGRLRDSPLHF
j_gene: TRBJ2-7; v_gene: TRBV27; CDR3aa: CASSLNSYEQYF
j_gene: TRBJ1-2; v_gene: TRBV6-5; CDR3aa: CASTDRIGGYTF
j_gene: TRBJ1-6; v_gene: TRBV7-9; CDR3aa: CASSEGRSSSYNSPLHF
j_gene: TRBJ1-1; v_gene: TRBV3-1/TRBV3-2; CDR3aa: CASSPGQGQVAFF
j_gene: TRBJ1-6; v_gene: TRBV19; CDR3aa: CASSMSGQGNSPLHF
j_gene: TRBJ1-3; v_gene: TRBV7-2; CDR3aa: CASSSPPGGSIFSGNTIYF
j_gene: TRBJ1-1; v_gene: TRBV7-2; CDR3aa: CASSLVGTAVDRAFF
j_gene: TRBJ2-2; v_gene: TRBV7-6; CDR3aa: CASSLGQGANTGELFF
j_gene: TRBJ1-3; v_gene: TRBV16; CDR3aa: CASSQKGLLSGNTIYF
j_gene: TRBJ2-7; v_gene: TRBV6-2/TRBV6-3; CDR3aa: CASSPFGFSRLGGRGYEQYF
j_gene: TRBJ1-2; v_gene: TRBV7-9; CDR3aa: CASTDRDRVDYGYTF
j_gene: TRBJ1-4; v_gene: TRBV30; CDR3aa: CAWSPKGTGLDEKLFF
j_gene: TRBJ2-2; v_gene: TRBV7-2; CDR3aa: CASSLDPGSGELFF
j_gene: TRBJ1-6; v_gene: TRBV27; CDR3aa: CASSLGTPQLTLHF
j_gene: TRBJ2-3; v_gene: TRBV6-2/TRBV6-3; CDR3aa: CASSYRGIDTQYF
j_gene: TRBJ2-1; v_gene: TRBV10-3; CDR3aa: CAISDRDYNEQFF
j_gene: TRBJ2-1; v_gene: TRBV2; CDR3aa: CASSAPSQASSYNEQFF
j_gene: TRBJ2-7; v_gene: TRBV7-9; CDR3aa: CASSLAMDRLSYEQYF